What follows is one T cell receptor beta chain and its context. The antigen it binds to is not known. No qualities accompany the bases; no much larger clone lies one base away. Expansion of CD8+CD57+ cells had been shown by flow cytometry in the patients chosen for sequencing. Severe acquired aplastic anemia was diagnosed in all patients according to International Study of Aplastic Anemia and Agranulocytosis and Camitta criteria. Patients had received no therapy at the time of blood sampling. In the study, sorted CD4+ and CD8+ blood T cells from patients with severe aplastic anemia and from healthy subjects underwent deep sequencing of TCR repertoires. Patients were enrolled under clinicaltrials.gov protocols 00001620, 01623167, 00001397, 00071045, 00081523 and 00961064 in the USA. Ficoll-Paque density gradient centrifugation was used to isolate peripheral blood mononuclear cells. Before DNA was extracted, CD4+ and CD8+ T cells were sorted using either FACS or magnetic beads.

The data stem from a study of CD8+CD57+ T cells in acquired aplastic anemia (dated by TCRdb to about 2018). Background on the whole study: Extracted DNA from sorted CD4+ and CD8+ cells averaged 3.2 ug, ranging from about 0.17 to 27.4 ug. CD8+CD57+ expansion was defined as frequency above the mean frequency observed in healthy subjects. Study-level results and caveats: No significant difference in CD8+ Simpson's diversity was found between patients and healthy controls (P=0.060). Although some 28 CD8+ CDR3 sequences were shared by patients and controls, these sequences appeared highly expressed in patients and within the immunodominant clones of patients.

The CDR3, cysteine through phenylalanine, is 10 amino acids long. Of all the DNA, just the CDR3 is kept, 30 bases in frame from base 1. CDR1 is given as DFQATT and CDR2 as SNEGSKA, both from the germline V gene (reference sequence). V loses 6 bases, J loses 7 bases, and the germline ends lie 7 bases apart. Genomic DNA was used as template for profiling of TCR beta VDJ combinations and CDR3 sequences. An Illumina HiSeq 2000 was the platform used for TCR repertoire sequencing. The authors processed their data as follows. TRBV/TRBJ rearrangement plots, CDR3 size and DJ length profiles, and Simpson's diversity index were used to evaluate the repertoires. Whichever DNA sequence was most abundant in the deep sequencing data was defined as the immunodominant clone. CDR3 amino acid sequences were screened for sharing across subjects and were compared with published repertoires and the VDJdb database. Through fastp at Q25 and MiXCR, TCRdb rebuilt clones from the public reads, retaining in-frame beta chains. Every CDR3 protein is listed once, alongside the most common genes and DNA of its rows. TCRdb's processing, not the authors' own work, is the source of the V and J calls. Here the sample has a few hundred thousand distinct CDR3 sequences; roughly 80% occur a single time. The ten largest clonotypes hold 40% to 50% of the sample.

The sequence was obtained from a human donor with aplastic anemia. The chain is encoded by TRBV20-1 joined to TRBJ1-5; TRBD1 could be the D gene, as 5 bases match. Input material: sorted CD4+, CD8+, or CD8+CD57+ T cells (not recorded which) from PBMCs. In nucleotide form, the sequence is TGCAGTGCAGGGGTACAGCCCCAGCATTTT. This gives the protein CSAGVQPQHF.